Below, one T cell receptor (beta chain) is given with its context. Its target is unknown. The CDR3 runs to 14 residues. Germline V CDR1 and CDR2: WNHNN, SYGVQD (reference sequence). With V trimmed by 6 bases and J by 4 bases, 8 bases remained unmatched. This specimen belongs to a study of shared clonotypes between healthy human individuals. General study results and limits: Lower generation probabilities were found for non-shared clonotypes than for those shared by all four donors. An effect of sequencing depth on clonotype sharing among donors was expected.

TCRdb's table, derived via immunoSEQ multiplex PCR, lists solely in-frame clones and lacks some. The repertoire includes millions of clones, approximately 90% of them detected once, and 0.14% sits in the top ten. This receptor was obtained from a man aged 18 to 29 in good health. Material: naive CD4+ T cells sorted from blood. Subset denoted: CD45RA+ positively selected. V gene TRBV10-1 combines with J gene TRBJ1-2, with 7 bases fitting TRBD1. The CDR3 is CASSKDRDGYGYTF. CDR3 sequence (DNA): TGCGCCAGCAGCAAAGACAGGGATGGCTATGGCTACACCTTC.